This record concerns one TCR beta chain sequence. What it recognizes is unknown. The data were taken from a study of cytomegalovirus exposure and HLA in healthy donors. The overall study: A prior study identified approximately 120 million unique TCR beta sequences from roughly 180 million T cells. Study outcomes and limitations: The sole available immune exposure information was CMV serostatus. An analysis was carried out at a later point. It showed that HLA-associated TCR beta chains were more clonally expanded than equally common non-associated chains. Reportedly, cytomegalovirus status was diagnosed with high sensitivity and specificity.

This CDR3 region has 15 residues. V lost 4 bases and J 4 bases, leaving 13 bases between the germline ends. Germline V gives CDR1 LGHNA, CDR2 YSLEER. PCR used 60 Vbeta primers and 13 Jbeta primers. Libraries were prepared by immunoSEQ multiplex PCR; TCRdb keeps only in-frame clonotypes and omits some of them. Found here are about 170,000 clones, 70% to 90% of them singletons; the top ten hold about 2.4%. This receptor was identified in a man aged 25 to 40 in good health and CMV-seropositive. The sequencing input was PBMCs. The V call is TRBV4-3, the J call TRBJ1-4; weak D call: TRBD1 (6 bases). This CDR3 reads CASSPVDRFNEKLFF. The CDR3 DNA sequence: TGCGCCAGCAGCCCGGTCGACAGGTTTAATGAAAAACTGTTTTTT.